The entry that follows covers one T cell receptor beta chain sequence. The data belong to a study of PD-L1 blockade in urothelial cancer. The wider study: Patients arrived having already received 0 to 3 prior chemotherapy regimens.

Time point reported: peripheral blood 6 weeks after treatment start. Sample contribution per patient ranged from 1 to 8, covering pretreatment and on-treatment. The germline V gene has CDR1 GTSNPN and CDR2 SVGIG (reference sequence). With V trimmed by 1 base and J by 9 bases, 10 bases remained unmatched. The CDR3 loop spans 16 amino acids. Into every PCR, synthetic TCR analog templates were spiked. Only in-frame clones appear in the TCRdb table, and some are missing; sequencing was by immunoSEQ multiplex PCR. The sample lists more than 60,000 clones; 85% to 90% were seen once. This specimen consisted of PBMCs, obtained around atezolizumab (anti-PD-L1) treatment. The clonotype originates from a man aged 55-75 years with urothelial cancer. The chain has TRBV30 and TRBJ1-4; the match to TRBD1 covers 11 bases. The CDR3 DNA is TGTGCCTGGAGTGCCACTGGGACAGGGGGAAATAAAAAACTGTTTTTT. This sequence encodes CAWSATGTGGNKKLFF.